This T cell receptor (beta chain) stems from a study of blood T cell repertoires in COVID-19. As for the study in general: The analysed material was cDNA or gDNA that came from T cells, B-cell-depleted T cells, or PBMCs.

Participants had their cohort set by participant-reported clinical history. Resolution of symptoms, clearance, or two negative PCRs was present in recovered Cohort 3 donors. The V gene's germline CDR1 is MNHEY and CDR2 SMNVEV (reference sequence). J gave up 0 bases and V 4 bases, and 10 bases lay outside the gene matches. The CDR3 extends over 17 amino acids. Per the original data handling: Estimation of nucleated cell counts was performed using reference gene primer amplification. Sequenced by immunoSEQ multiplex PCR; TCRdb stores in-frame clones only, minus some. V and J calls and clone size are given by that table; D and trimming were obtained from the DNA. The table lists about 330,000 clones, roughly 87% of them singletons, with 1% in the top ten.

The source material was PBMCs or T cells enriched from blood (not recorded which). The chain recombines TRBV27 with TRBJ1-2; 8 bases line up with TRBD1. The sequence was obtained from a woman aged 25 to 39 who had recovered from COVID-19. The CDR3 loop reads CASSSLTPGGPNYGYTF. CDR3 bases: TGTGCCAGCAGTTCACTTACGCCAGGGGGCCCTAACTATGGCTACACCTTC.